This TCR beta chain was recovered during a study of blood T cell repertoires in COVID-19. Study-level background: Collection of acute and convalescent COVID-19 samples took place in the United States, Italy and Spain. T cells, B-cell-depleted T cells, or PBMCs supplied cDNA or gDNA.

The V gene's germline CDR1 is LGHNA and CDR2 YSLEER. This CDR3 is built from 19 residues. V shed 1 base, J shed 0 bases, and the junction held 6 bases outside the gene matches. Source study methods: Amplification of reference gene primers provided the estimated nucleated cell counts. TCRdb's copy holds only in-frame clones and misses some; the assay was immunoSEQ multiplex PCR. V and J calls and clone size are given by that table; D and trimming were obtained from the DNA. The sample carries approximately 240,000 clones, around nine tenths recorded once. This receptor was identified in a woman aged 40 to 55 who had recovered from COVID-19. Sequenced sample: peripheral blood. This chain uses TRBV4-3 with TRBJ2-4; 13 bases agree with TRBD2. DNA of the CDR3: TGCGCCAGCAGCCAAGGAACTAGCGGGGGGGCATTAGCCAAAAACATTCAGTACTTC. This translates into CASSQGTSGGALAKNIQYF.